These 3 T cell receptor beta chains share one sample of origin, sequenced in a study of glioma-infiltrating T cells. TCR alpha and beta CDR3 regions were amplified from RNA using iRepertoire nested multiplex PCR. TCRdb used MiXCR to reprocess the multiplex PCR reads, holding one entry per CDR3 protein. The sample gives 100,000 to 150,000 distinct CDR3 sequences, roughly 24% of which show up once; 13% to 15% is in the top ten. What was sequenced was glioma tissue, nonneoplastic brain tissue, or PBMCs (not recorded which). These receptors were collected from a human donor with low-grade glioma or glioblastoma, undergoing nonglioma brain surgery, or in good health (not recorded which).

This clonotype was counted at least ten times. The V gene is TRBV4-1, the J gene TRBJ1-3; tentatively, D is TRBD1 (6 bases). Trimming removed 0 bases from V and 4 bases from J, with 10 bases in between. The V gene's germline CDR1 is MGHRA and CDR2 YSYEKL. The CDR3 extends over 15 amino acids. The DNA of the CDR3 is TGCGCCAGCAGCCAAGACATTGGGACAGGAAACACCATATATTTT. Amino acid sequence: CASSQDIGTGNTIYF.

A remark on this clonotype: A much larger clone lies one base from this, so it may be a read error. The V call is TRBV12-3 or TRBV12-4, the J call TRBJ2-1, with 8 nucleotides matching TRBD2. The ends lost 7 bases at V and 7 bases at J; junction bases unmatched: 12. This CDR3 is 15 amino acids long. CDR3 in DNA: TGTGCCAGCATTCCCTTTAGCGGGACACAAAATGAGCAGTTCTTC. As protein: CASIPFSGTQNEQFF.

This clonotype was detected many times. This chain joins TRBV7-2 and TRBJ2-5; TRBD2 aligns across 13 bases. The CDR3 consists of 15 residues. The J segment lost 3 bases and the V segment lost 3 bases, leaving 1 base of the junction unmatched. Germline CDR1 is SGHTA and CDR2 is FQGNSA. The CDR3 region has the DNA TGTGCCAGCAGCTTCGGACTAGCGGGAGAAGAGACCCAGTACTTC. It yields the protein CASSFGLAGEETQYF.